The 32 T cell receptor beta chains listed next were all sequenced from one sample in a study of persistence of HIV-infected CD4 T cells. The libraries were made with immunoSEQ version 4 in survey mode. Sequencing used immunoSEQ multiplex PCR; TCRdb keeps in-frame clones, though not all of them. Altogether about 43,000 clones are present, more than 70% being singletons, with the ten largest covering around 0.92%. Anti-CD3/anti-CD28 beads served as a nonspecific positive control stimulus. CD4+ T cells upregulating both CD40 ligand and CD69 were sorted as responding cells. Which antigens these TCRs recognize remains unknown. The sample consisted of CD4+ T cells sorted from PBMCs after roughly 18-hour stimulation, taken from a patient who received antiretroviral therapy. These receptor sequences come from an adult man with HIV who was CMV-seropositive.

The chain employs TRBV9 and TRBJ1-1; the D is unclear. This CDR3 has 12 amino acids. Germline CDR1 SGDLS, CDR2 YYNGEE. V lost 3 bases and J lost 8, with 11 bases in between. For the CDR3, the DNA is TGTGCCAGCAGCGCCCCACCGTCCGAAGCTTTCTTT. It specifies CASSAPPSEAFF.

The chain is built from TRBV2 and TRBJ2-1; the match to TRBD2 covers 9 bases. J gave up 16 bases and V 1 base, and 8 bases lay outside the gene matches. Germline lookup yields CDR1 SNHLY and CDR2 FYNNEI. This CDR3 contains 13 residues. The CDR3 is CASSEEAGGKRFF. Here the CDR3 DNA reads TGTGCCAGCAGTGAAGAAGCGGGGGGAAAACGATTCTTC.

With respect to this clone: This specimen includes other DNA sequences encoding the same CDR3. V gene TRBV28 combines with J gene TRBJ1-5; possibly TRBD1 for D (5 bases). This CDR3 has 15 amino acids. Trimming stripped 5 bases from V and 3 bases from J, with 14 bases between. CDR1 and CDR2 (germline): MDHEN, SYDVKM. CDR3 loop: CASSIRQGSNQPQHF. The CDR3 DNA sequence: TGTGCCAGCAGTATCAGGCAGGGTTCCAATCAGCCCCAGCATTTT.

The V call is TRBV18, the J call TRBJ2-7, with D uncertain. The CDR3 spans 13 residues. The V gene's germline CDR1 is KGHSH and CDR2 LQKENI. V was cut by 2 bases and J by 0 bases, with 5 bases left in between. The CDR3 nucleotides read TGTGCCAGCTCACCAGACTCCTCCTACGAGCAGTACTTC. This codes for CASSPDSSYEQYF.

A few counts support this clone. The genes are TRBV3-1 (or the pseudogene TRBV3-2) and TRBJ1-6; D unclear. Per the germline V gene, CDR1 is LGHDT and CDR2 is YNNKEL (reference sequence). This CDR3 is 15 amino acids long. V lost 4 bases, J lost 7 bases, and 14 bases lay in between. In DNA, the CDR3 is TGTGCCAGCAGCCCCGGTATTTCTCCCAATTCACCCCTCCACTTT. This gives the protein CASSPGISPNSPLHF.

The gene calls are TRBV4-2 and TRBJ2-1, with D possibly TRBD2 on 5 matching bases. V was clipped by 0 bases and J by 2 bases, with 8 bases between them. This CDR3 is 15 amino acids long. Germline CDR1 LGHNA, CDR2 YNFKEQ. The CDR3 loop is CASSQEGGPYNEQFF. As DNA, the CDR3 is TGTGCCAGCAGCCAAGAGGGCGGGCCCTACAATGAGCAGTTCTTC.

The rearrangement uses TRBV9 and TRBJ1-1; the match to TRBD1 covers 10 bases. The length of the CDR3 is 15 residues. Germline V gene data show CDR1 as SGDLS and CDR2 as YYNGEE. V lost 5 bases and J lost 2; bases outside the gene matches: 6. The CDR3 DNA sequence: TGTGCCAGCAGTTCGACAGGGGGCGTCAACACTGAAGCTTTCTTT. Protein sequence: CASSSTGGVNTEAFF.

This chain connects TRBV4-2 to TRBJ1-6, with a possible D match to TRBD1 (6 bases). Deletions cut 1 base from V and 6 bases from J, with 10 bases between. The germline gives CDR1 LGHNA, CDR2 YNFKEQ. There are 15 residues in the CDR3. The CDR3 DNA sequence: TGTGCCAGCAGCCAAGGACAGGCCGTTAATTCACCCCTCCACTTT. It translates to CASSQGQAVNSPLHF.

V gene TRBV2 combines with J gene TRBJ2-5; no clear D gene. Trimming removed 0 bases from V and 1 base from J, with 6 bases in between. CDR1 and CDR2 (germline): SNHLY, FYNNEI. The CDR3 has 14 amino acids. CDR3 in DNA: TGTGCCAGCAGTGAAGCCCCAGCCCAAGAGACCCAGTACTTC. As protein: CASSEAPAQETQYF.

The rearrangement uses TRBV2 and TRBJ2-1, with 7 bases identical to TRBD1. V was clipped by 4 bases and J by 10 bases; unmatched bases: 10. The CDR3 extends over 14 amino acids. Germline CDR1 reads SNHLY; CDR2 reads FYNNEI. CDR3 protein: CASSVRGQTREQFF. For the CDR3, the DNA is TGTGCCAGCAGTGTCCGGGGACAGACGCGGGAGCAGTTCTTC. Based on the CDR3 plus reference TRBV2 and TRBJ2-1, the full variable domain is EPEVTQTPSHQVTQMGQEVILRCVPISNHLYFYWYRQILGQKVEFLVSFYNNEISEKSEIFDDQFSVERPDGSNFTLKIRSTKLEDSAMYFCASSVRGQTREQFFGPGTRLTVL.

This chain joins TRBV16 and TRBJ2-2; a possible D gene is TRBD1 (6 bases). Germline CDR1 KGHSY, CDR2 FQNENV. V was shortened by 0 bases and J by 7 bases, with 15 bases between the two germline ends. The length of the CDR3 is 16 residues. In DNA form, the CDR3 reads TGTGCCAGCAGCCAATCGAAAACAGGGATCAGCGGGGAGCTGTTTTTT. Amino acids: CASSQSKTGISGELFF.

The V gene is TRBV9, the J gene TRBJ1-2, with D uncertain. Trimming stripped 3 bases from V and 4 bases from J, with 10 bases between. Germline V gene sequence: CDR1 SGDLS, CDR2 YYNGEE. The CDR3 is made up of 13 amino acids. The CDR3 protein is CASSEGLSYGYTF. As DNA, the CDR3 is TGTGCCAGCAGCGAGGGCCTGTCCTATGGCTACACCTTC.

CDR3 residues: CSVEKTAYNEQFF. CDR3 DNA: TGCAGCGTTGAAAAGACAGCCTACAATGAGCAGTTCTTC. The chain combines TRBV29-1 with TRBJ2-1, with D tentatively TRBD1 (5 bases). This CDR3 contains 13 residues. Trimming cost V 2 bases and J 2 bases, with 7 bases left between them. In germline, CDR1 is SQVTM, CDR2 ANQGSEA.

The V call is TRBV11-2, the J call TRBJ2-6; D call uncertain. V dropped 2 bases and J dropped 4 bases, with 21 bases sitting between them. The germline CDR1 and CDR2 sequences are SGHAT and FQNNGV. There are 19 residues in the CDR3. The CDR3 here is CASSLRPPLALRGANVLTF. CDR3 in DNA: TGTGCCAGCAGCTTAAGGCCCCCTCTTGCTCTACGAGGGGCCAACGTCCTGACTTTC.

The chain combines TRBV3-1 (or the pseudogene TRBV3-2) with TRBJ1-5, with D tentatively TRBD1 (6 bases). V was shortened by 4 bases and J by 4 bases, with 11 bases between the two germline ends. This CDR3 has 14 amino acids. The germline V gene has CDR1 LGHDT and CDR2 YNNKEL (reference sequence). The CDR3, as DNA: TGTGCCAGCAGCCTTACAGGGACAAATCAGCCCCAGCATTTT. Its protein is CASSLTGTNQPQHF.

The rearrangement uses TRBV5-1 and TRBJ2-6; D ambiguous. This CDR3 has 15 amino acids. The ends were cut back, 4 bases at V and 0 bases at J, with 8 bases in the middle. Looked up from germline, CDR1 is SGHRS and CDR2 is YFSETQ. The CDR3 DNA is TGCGCCAGCAGCGCCTCGGTCTCTGGGGCCAACGTCCTGACTTTC. Translating it yields CASSASVSGANVLTF.

This rearrangement joins TRBV5-6 to TRBJ1-2; 9 nucleotides align to TRBD1. Trimming took 9 bases from V and 5 from J; bases not matched to a gene: 11. Germline V gives CDR1 SGHDT, CDR2 YYEEEE. The CDR3 extends over 14 amino acids. CDR3 loop: CAKPDEDRGYGYTF. The CDR3 DNA is TGTGCCAAACCCGACGAGGACAGGGGTTATGGCTACACCTTC.

This clone was counted a few times. This chain links TRBV5-4 with TRBJ2-3; TRBD1 matches 9 bases. CDR1 is SGHNT, CDR2 YYREEE, per germline (reference sequence). CDR3 length: 16 residues. The V segment lost 4 bases and the J segment 3 bases; nucleotides outside the gene matches: 9. DNA for the CDR3: TGTGCCAGCAGCCTAACACCGGGACAGGGAACAGATACGCAGTATTTT. As protein: CASSLTPGQGTDTQYF.

This rearrangement joins TRBV9 to TRBJ2-1; D not resolved. The V end lost 3 bases, the J end lost 0 bases, and 4 bases lay between the germline ends. The CDR3 runs to 13 residues. In germline, CDR1 is SGDLS, CDR2 YYNGEE. CDR3 sequence (DNA): TGTGCCAGCAGCGCAAGCTCCTACAATGAGCAGTTCTTC. Its protein product is CASSASSYNEQFF.

The chain uses TRBV18 and TRBJ2-4, with 8 positions matching TRBD1. CDR3 length: 17 residues. CDR1 and CDR2 from the germline V gene are KGHSH and LQKENI. Germline trimming cut 3 bases from V and 0 bases from J; bases unmatched to any gene: 7. In DNA form, the CDR3 reads TGTGCCAGCTCACCGGGACAGGCTCAACTAGCCAAAAACATTCAGTACTTC. This sequence encodes CASSPGQAQLAKNIQYF.

This chain joins TRBV28 and TRBJ1-4, with a possible D match to TRBD1 (5 bases). The CDR3 loop spans 13 amino acids. Deletions cut 10 bases from V and 3 bases from J, with 12 bases between. CDR1 is MDHEN and CDR2 is SYDVKM in the germline V gene. The CDR3 coding sequence is TGTGCCATTTCGGGGGGTTCTAATGAAAAACTGTTTTTT. Amino acids: CAISGGSNEKLFF.

The J gene is TRBJ2-1, the V gene TRBV15, with D unclear. The CDR3 covers 14 residues. CDR1 LNHNV and CDR2 YYDKDF come from the germline V gene (reference sequence). V was clipped by 0 bases and J by 5 bases, with 8 bases between them. The DNA of the CDR3 is TGTGCCACCAGCAGAGAGATAAGTAACAATGAGCAGTTCTTC. Residues: CATSREISNNEQFF.

The chain recombines TRBV27 with TRBJ2-1, with TRBD1 matching over 7 bases. The CDR3 loop spans 16 amino acids. The V segment lost 6 bases and the J segment 10 bases; nucleotides outside the gene matches: 18. Germline-derived CDR1 and CDR2 are MNHEY and SMNVEV (reference sequence). DNA for the CDR3: TGTGCCAGCAGCCGACAGGGACAGCCTGGGGTGGGGGAGCAGTTCTTC. It translates to CASSRQGQPGVGEQFF.

The chain combines TRBV7-9 with TRBJ1-5; no definite D call. The V end lost 5 bases, the J end lost 4 bases, and 9 bases lay between the germline ends. The CDR3 has 13 residues. CDR1 is SEHNR, CDR2 FQNEAQ, per germline (reference sequence). CDR3 nucleotides: TGTGCCAGCAGCCTTAGCGGGAATCAGCCCCAGCATTTT. This translates into CASSLSGNQPQHF. Filled out from reference TRBV7-9 and TRBJ1-5, the complete variable domain reads DTGVSQNPRHKITKRGQNVTFRCDPISEHNRLYWYRQTLGQGPEFLTYFQNEAQLEKSRLLSDRFSAERPKGSFSTLEIQRTEQGDSAMYLCASSLSGNQPQHFGDGTRLSIL.

V and J are TRBV7-2 and TRBJ2-1; D might be TRBD2 (6 bases). Trimming stripped 4 bases from V and 6 bases from J, with 13 bases between. Germline lookup yields CDR1 SGHTA and CDR2 FQGNSA. The CDR3 has 14 amino acids. The CDR3 DNA follows: TGTGCCAGCAGCTCTGGACTAATGGTCAATGAGCAGTTCTTC. Translation: CASSSGLMVNEQFF.

The V gene is TRBV5-1, the J gene TRBJ2-2; a possible D gene is TRBD2 (5 bases). V was trimmed by 7 bases and J by 8 bases, leaving 15 bases between them. The CDR3 covers 13 residues. Germline CDR1 SGHRS, CDR2 YFSETQ. CDR3 protein: CASRGLATGELFF. Here the CDR3 DNA reads TGCGCCAGCCGCGGACTCGCGACTGGGGAGCTGTTTTTT. Together with reference TRBV5-1 and TRBJ2-2, the CDR3 gives the full variable domain: KAGVTQTPRYLIKTRGQQVTLSCSPISGHRSVSWYQQTPGQGLQFLFEYFSETQRNKGNFPGRFSGRQFSNSRSEMNVSTLELGDSALYLCASRGLATGELFFGEGSRLTVL.

The chain couples TRBV28 to TRBJ2-1; no clear D gene. Per germline, CDR1 MDHEN and CDR2 SYDVKM. CDR3 length: 11 residues. With 6 bases removed from V and 7 bases from J, the gap between germline ends came to 7 bases. The CDR3 region is CASRKMNEQFF. In DNA, the CDR3 is TGTGCCAGCAGGAAGATGAATGAGCAGTTCTTC.

Here the CDR3 DNA reads TGTGCCAGTAGAGACGGGCTATGGAACACCATATATTTT. Residues: CASRDGLWNTIYF. The chain is built from TRBV19 and TRBJ1-3, with unresolved D. The length of the CDR3 is 13 residues. V was shortened by 6 bases and J by 7 bases, with 13 bases between the two germline ends. Germline CDR1 is LNHDA and CDR2 is SQIVND (reference sequence).

This chain joins TRBV7-2 and TRBJ2-7; D is tentatively TRBD1 or TRBD2 (5 bases each). V was trimmed by 10 bases and J by 4 bases, leaving 23 bases between them. Germline CDR1 is SGHTA and CDR2 is FQGNSA. This CDR3 contains 15 residues. CDR3: CAIMTGPPMKYEQYF. The CDR3 bases are TGTGCCATTATGACGGGACCACCAATGAAGTACGAGCAGTACTTC.

V is TRBV7-9 and J is TRBJ1-5; TRBD1 matches at 7 bases. Germline V gene lookup returns CDR1 SEHNR and CDR2 FQNEAQ (reference sequence). The CDR3 consists of 17 residues. Germline trimming cut 5 bases from V and 1 base from J; bases unmatched to any gene: 11. DNA of the CDR3: TGTGCCAGCAGCCGTGGGACAGCGGTTTTAAGCAATCAGCCCCAGCATTTT. It specifies CASSRGTAVLSNQPQHF. The full variable domain, in which reference TRBV7-9 and TRBJ1-5 provide the parts outside the CDR3, is DTGVSQNPRHKITKRGQNVTFRCDPISEHNRLYWYRQTLGQGPEFLTYFQNEAQLEKSRLLSDRFSAERPKGSFSTLEIQRTEQGDSAMYLCASSRGTAVLSNQPQHFGDGTRLSIL.

This clone was recorded only once. The chain carries TRBV2 and TRBJ2-2; D is possibly TRBD1 (5 bases). The ends were cut back, 8 bases at V and 4 bases at J, with 11 bases in the middle. The germline V gene encodes CDR1 SNHLY and CDR2 FYNNEI. There are 13 residues in the CDR3. The CDR3 nucleotides read TGTGCCAGCCGTCAGGGTTCCACCGGGGAGCTGTTTTTT. The encoded protein is CASRQGSTGELFF.

The J gene is TRBJ2-2, the V gene TRBV7-8, with a possible D match to TRBD2 (6 bases). This CDR3 is built from 16 residues. CDR1 and CDR2 from the germline V gene are SGHVS and FQNEAQ. Trimming removed 5 bases from V and 2 bases from J, with 15 bases in between. The CDR3, as DNA: TGTGCCAGCAGCCCCCGACTAGTTTTTAACACCGGGGAGCTGTTTTTT. Translation: CASSPRLVFNTGELFF.